These T cell receptor beta chains were read from a single sample in a study of Ad26.COV2.S vaccination and SARS-CoV-2 variants. Measured with immunoSEQ multiplex PCR; TCRdb has only the in-frame clones, and not every one. The sample consists of about 410,000 clones, approximately 90% of them appearing once. The sequencing used peripheral blood, collected in a trial of Ad26.COV2.S vaccine versus placebo. These TCRs come from a person between 18 and 60 years old who received the Ad26.COV2.S COVID-19 vaccine or a placebo. The conserved cysteine and the conserved F or W are not part of the CDR3 here. Only some rows state a clone size, as once, few, many or a class for expanded clones.

TRBV7-9,TRBJ2-2,few,ASSESGTGELF
TRBV7-2,TRBJ2-4,-,ASSMTAVGTLKNIQY
TRBV10-1,TRBJ1-5,-,ASSSQFTGYRQPQH
TRBV7-2,TRBJ2-1,-,ASRISDEQF
TRBV5-4,TRBJ2-1,-,ASSLSGSEQF
TRBV4-3,TRBJ2-3,-,ASSHGLAGATDTQY
TRBV5-1,TRBJ1-3,once,ASSRTDRGDTIY
TRBV6-6,TRBJ2-7,-,ASSYIGTAYEQY
TRBV9,TRBJ2-2,-,ASSAPDSNTGELF
TRBV2,TRBJ2-7,-,ASSDDSYEQY
TRBV7-9,TRBJ1-3,-,ASSVKQGSGNTIY
TRBV29-1,TRBJ1-2,-,SVEETGAPSNYGYT
TRBV5-6,TRBJ2-7,-,ASSSYIDEQY
TRBV19,TRBJ2-7,-,ASSIRQRYEQY
TRBV28,TRBJ1-2,once,ASNHPRGGNPWGYT
TRBV4-1,TRBJ1-2,-,ASSQDLQGAYGYT
TRBV12-3/TRBV12-4,TRBJ1-1,-,ASSLMFNTEAF
TRBV9,TRBJ2-1,-,ASSGSSGFYNEQF
TRBV12-3/TRBV12-4,TRBJ1-5,-,ASSTEPQPQH
TRBV9,TRBJ1-2,-,ASSVYGANTNYGYT
TRBV3-1/TRBV3-2,TRBJ2-4,-,ASSWGQGKNIQY
TRBV28,TRBJ2-7,-,ASRGQGPYEQY
TRBV6-6,TRBJ1-2,-,ASSPTGDYGYT
TRBV28,TRBJ1-3,-,ATRRHSGNTIY
TRBV29-1,TRBJ2-2,-,SVGRSGELF
TRBV12-3/TRBV12-4,TRBJ1-1,-,ASRLGEAF
TRBV7-8,TRBJ1-6,-,ASSLDHRGGNSPLH
TRBV2,TRBJ2-2,-,ASTSRAGELF
TRBV6-2/TRBV6-3,TRBJ1-1,-,ASSYTLGGNTEAF
TRBV10-1,TRBJ2-2,-,ASSDGGATGELF
TRBV7-9,TRBJ2-1,-,ASSLLGGVNNEQF
TRBV4-3,TRBJ2-5,-,ASSHQVGVEETQY
TRBV19,TRBJ1-5,-,ASSTDQPQH
TRBV2,TRBJ2-2,-,ASSEIRLAGNTGELF
TRBV20-1,TRBJ1-2,few,SPGTGNGYT